The entry below describes one T cell receptor beta chain. Its target is not known. This sample is part of a study of shared clonotypes between healthy human individuals. The CDR3 is made up of 13 amino acids. CDR1 SNHLY and CDR2 FYNNEI come from the germline V gene. Deletions cut 6 bases from V and 4 bases from J, with 12 bases between. Data came from immunoSEQ multiplex PCR; TCRdb stores just in-frame clones and leaves some out. Among about 2.1 million clones listed, 90% to 95% were seen once. Findings and caveats of the study: Non-shared clonotypes showed lower generation probabilities than clonotypes common to all four donors.

Terminally differentiated effector memory CD45RA+ cells were excluded from the naive CD8 cells, which were CD45RO-negative and positively selected for CCR7. The sequencing input was naive CD8+ T cells from PBMCs. The clonotype originates from a man between 18 and 35 years old in good health. Some clones in this sample may be carry-over from other donors' samples. The gene calls are TRBV2 and TRBJ2-5; no clear D gene. The CDR3 DNA is TGTGCCAGCAGCGATGGACGGCGAGAGACCCAGTACTTC. Protein product: CASSDGRRETQYF.